These T cell receptor beta chains were read from a single sample in a study of blood T cell repertoires in COVID-19. Profiled with immunoSEQ multiplex PCR; TCRdb holds only in-frame clones, not every one. Of 250,000 to 300,000 clones listed, 70% to 90% are singletons. The source material was PBMCs or T cells enriched from blood (not recorded which). The receptors stem from a woman in her forties or fifties who had recovered from COVID-19. Both conserved end residues are part of each CDR3. Fields, in order: J gene, clone size, D gene, V gene, CDR3 DNA, CDR3 protein. The D gene is left open where the match is weak. Not every row has a clone size; where given, it reads once, few, many or a size class.

j_gene: TRBJ2-1; abundance: once; d_gene: TRBD2; v_gene: TRBV18; CDR3nt: TGTGCCAGCTCACCAGTCTCTAGCGGGAGTAGGAATGAGCAGTTCTTC; CDR3aa: CASSPVSSGSRNEQFF
j_gene: TRBJ1-5; abundance: once; d_gene: -; v_gene: TRBV18; CDR3nt: TGTGCCAGCTCACCGGACACAAATCAGCCCCAGCATTTT; CDR3aa: CASSPDTNQPQHF
j_gene: TRBJ2-3; abundance: -; d_gene: -; v_gene: TRBV5-6; CDR3nt: TGTGCCAGCAGCTTGCTGAGGTTTACAGATACGCAGTATTTT; CDR3aa: CASSLLRFTDTQYF
j_gene: TRBJ2-3; abundance: -; d_gene: -; v_gene: TRBV25-1; CDR3nt: TGTGCCAGCGCGGCCACGCGGGGCACAGATACGCAGTATTTT; CDR3aa: CASAATRGTDTQYF
j_gene: TRBJ2-1; abundance: -; d_gene: TRBD2; v_gene: TRBV15; CDR3nt: TGTGCCACCAGCATCCGTCTAGCGGGAGGATCGGATGAGCAGTTCTTC; CDR3aa: CATSIRLAGGSDEQFF
j_gene: TRBJ2-7; abundance: -; d_gene: TRBD2; v_gene: TRBV7-2; CDR3nt: TGTGCCAGCAGCTGGGCTAGCGGCATTTCCTACGAGCAGTACTTC; CDR3aa: CASSWASGISYEQYF
j_gene: TRBJ2-7; abundance: -; d_gene: TRBD1; v_gene: TRBV10-3; CDR3nt: TGTGCCATCAGTCTCGGGACAGGGCCCTACGAGCAGTACTTC; CDR3aa: CAISLGTGPYEQYF
j_gene: TRBJ2-1; abundance: -; d_gene: TRBD2; v_gene: TRBV5-6; CDR3nt: TGTGCCAGCAGCCTCGTCTCACTAGCGGGGAATGAGCAGTTCTTC; CDR3aa: CASSLVSLAGNEQFF
j_gene: TRBJ2-7; abundance: -; d_gene: -; v_gene: TRBV18; CDR3nt: TGTGCCAGCTCACCAGGTCTGGAGGGCCTGTACGAGCAGTACTTC; CDR3aa: CASSPGLEGLYEQYF
j_gene: TRBJ1-6; abundance: once; d_gene: TRBD1; v_gene: TRBV3-1/TRBV3-2; CDR3nt: TGTGCCAGCAGTCTTACAGGGGGGAATTCACCCCTCCACTTT; CDR3aa: CASSLTGGNSPLHF
j_gene: TRBJ1-6; abundance: -; d_gene: -; v_gene: TRBV4-1; CDR3nt: TGCGCCAGCAGCCGAGTTGTTAATTCACCCCTCCACTTT; CDR3aa: CASSRVVNSPLHF
j_gene: TRBJ2-1; abundance: -; d_gene: -; v_gene: TRBV4-1; CDR3nt: TGCGCCAGCAGCCAAGTGGGCAGAAGCTCCTACAATGAGCAGTTCTTC; CDR3aa: CASSQVGRSSYNEQFF
j_gene: TRBJ2-7; abundance: -; d_gene: -; v_gene: TRBV3-1/TRBV3-2; CDR3nt: TGTGCCAGCAGCCCTAACACTGGGGGCGCTTCCTACGAGCAGTACTTC; CDR3aa: CASSPNTGGASYEQYF
j_gene: TRBJ2-7; abundance: -; d_gene: TRBD1; v_gene: TRBV7-2; CDR3nt: TGTGCCAGCAGCTTAGTGGGACAGACCTACGAGCAGTACTTC; CDR3aa: CASSLVGQTYEQYF
j_gene: TRBJ2-1; abundance: -; d_gene: TRBD2; v_gene: TRBV7-2; CDR3nt: TGTGCCAGCAGCCGTGGACTAGTCGGGAATGAGCAGTTCTTC; CDR3aa: CASSRGLVGNEQFF
j_gene: TRBJ2-2; abundance: once; d_gene: -; v_gene: TRBV5-1; CDR3nt: TGCGCCAGCAGCTCTCCGGTTGGGGGCTCGAACACCGGGGAGCTGTTTTTT; CDR3aa: CASSSPVGGSNTGELFF
j_gene: TRBJ1-5; abundance: few; d_gene: TRBD1; v_gene: TRBV27; CDR3nt: TGTGCCAGCAGCCTGGACAGGGGGAGGGGTGGCAATCAGCCCCAGCATTTT; CDR3aa: CASSLDRGRGGNQPQHF
j_gene: TRBJ1-1; abundance: -; d_gene: -; v_gene: TRBV27; CDR3nt: TGTGCCAGCAGTTTATACCGTCGGGGTGGAACTATGAACACTGAAGCTTTCTTT; CDR3aa: CASSLYRRGGTMNTEAFF
j_gene: TRBJ1-1; abundance: -; d_gene: -; v_gene: TRBV10-3; CDR3nt: TGTGCCATCAGTGAGTTTGCAGGGAACACTGAAGCTTTCTTT; CDR3aa: CAISEFAGNTEAFF
j_gene: TRBJ2-5; abundance: -; d_gene: TRBD2; v_gene: TRBV2; CDR3nt: TGTGCCAGCAGATTCGGGACTAGCGGGGAGACCCAGTACTTC; CDR3aa: CASRFGTSGETQYF
j_gene: TRBJ2-3; abundance: -; d_gene: TRBD2; v_gene: TRBV7-9; CDR3nt: TGTGCCAGCAGCCTCCGGACTAGCGGGAGATCAGATACGCAGTATTTT; CDR3aa: CASSLRTSGRSDTQYF
j_gene: TRBJ2-2; abundance: -; d_gene: -; v_gene: TRBV6-5; CDR3nt: TGTGCCAGCAGTTACTCCCTGGGCTCCGGGGAGCTGTTTTTT; CDR3aa: CASSYSLGSGELFF
j_gene: TRBJ1-2; abundance: once; d_gene: -; v_gene: TRBV19; CDR3nt: TGTGCCAGTAGTAAGGAATGGCGGGCCCATGGCTACACCTTC; CDR3aa: CASSKEWRAHGYTF
j_gene: TRBJ1-2; abundance: once; d_gene: -; v_gene: TRBV9; CDR3nt: TGTGCCAGCAGCGTAGCACAGGCTAACTATGGCTACACCTTC; CDR3aa: CASSVAQANYGYTF
j_gene: TRBJ1-2; abundance: -; d_gene: -; v_gene: TRBV4-1; CDR3nt: TGCGCCAGCAGCCAACCCCAGGGGCTAGCTAACTATGGCTACACCTTC; CDR3aa: CASSQPQGLANYGYTF
j_gene: TRBJ2-1; abundance: -; d_gene: TRBD1; v_gene: TRBV18; CDR3nt: TGTGCCAGCTCACGGGGGGACAGGGGGAAGAATGAGCAGTTCTTC; CDR3aa: CASSRGDRGKNEQFF
j_gene: TRBJ1-6; abundance: few; d_gene: TRBD1; v_gene: TRBV6-1; CDR3nt: TGTGCCAGCAGTGAGACAGGGAACTATAATTCACCCCTCCACTTT; CDR3aa: CASSETGNYNSPLHF
j_gene: TRBJ2-7; abundance: -; d_gene: -; v_gene: TRBV2; CDR3nt: TGTGCCAGCAGGGTAGAATCCTACGAGCAGTACTTC; CDR3aa: CASRVESYEQYF
j_gene: TRBJ1-4; abundance: -; d_gene: TRBD1; v_gene: TRBV19; CDR3nt: TGTGCCAGTACGAACGGACGGGTCAGGGGGCTAGAAAAACTGTTTTTT; CDR3aa: CASTNGRVRGLEKLFF
j_gene: TRBJ1-1; abundance: -; d_gene: -; v_gene: TRBV19; CDR3nt: TGTGCCAGCAGCTCCAGGTCGGACAGCGTCACTGAAGCTTTCTTT; CDR3aa: CASSSRSDSVTEAFF